The 27 T cell receptor beta chains below all came from one sample that was sequenced in a study of identical twins. TCRdb reprocessed the 5' RACE reads with MiXCR, giving one entry per CDR3 protein. The data contain approximately 700,000 distinct CDR3 sequences, over 15% of them singletons. These data also featured in a second study, about T cells expressing NK-cell markers.

Sequences were obtained from PBMCs. Every receptor here comes from a woman between 18 and 29 years old in good health.

This chain links TRBV5-1 with TRBJ2-7, with TRBD1 matching over 8 bases. Trimming cost V 0 bases and J 3 bases; bases outside gene matches: 8. Germline V gene sequence: CDR1 SGHRS, CDR2 YFSETQ. CDR3 length: 16 residues. The CDR3 loop is CASSLGPGQANYEQYF. Written as DNA, the CDR3 is TGCGCCAGCAGCTTGGGCCCGGGACAGGCGAACTACGAGCAGTACTTC.

The chain is built from TRBV12-3 or TRBV12-4 and TRBJ1-2; D ambiguous. This CDR3 spans 16 amino acids. V was cut by 4 bases and J by 5 bases, with 20 bases left in between. CDR3 in amino acids: CASSSRAVPANYGYTF. As DNA, the CDR3 is TGTGCCAGCAGTTCCCGGGCAGTCCCGGCCAATTATGGCTACACCTTC.

The chain has TRBV4-1 and TRBJ2-7; the match to TRBD1 covers 11 bases. Germline V gene sequence: CDR1 MGHRA, CDR2 YSYEKL. Trimming cost V 0 bases and J 5 bases; bases outside gene matches: 6. The CDR3 sequence is 16 residues long. The CDR3 DNA is TGCGCCAGCAGCCAAGATCCGGGACAGGGGGGGGACGAGCAGTACTTC. Protein sequence: CASSQDPGQGGDEQYF.

The genes are TRBV20-1 and TRBJ2-7; maybe TRBD2 (5 bases). Germline CDR1 is DFQATT and CDR2 is SNEGSKA (reference sequence). This CDR3 has 14 amino acids. V lost 5 bases, J lost 7 bases, and 21 bases lay in between. The CDR3 region is CSAEGGTRIREQYF. DNA of the CDR3: TGCAGTGCTGAGGGCGGTACCCGTATTAGGGAGCAGTACTTC.

The V gene is TRBV6-5, the J gene TRBJ1-5; tentative D call: TRBD1 (6 bases). V was clipped by 0 bases and J by 2 bases, with 8 bases between them. Germline V gene sequence: CDR1 MNHEY, CDR2 SVGAGI. This CDR3 has 15 residues. DNA for the CDR3: TGTGCCAGCAGTTACTCGGACAGTGGCAATCAGCCCCAGCATTTT. It codes for CASSYSDSGNQPQHF.

The CDR3 bases are TGCGCCAGCAGGAAAGTCCTAGCGGGAGCAGAGACCCAGTACTTC. As protein: CASRKVLAGAETQYF. The V gene is TRBV10-2, the J gene TRBJ2-5; TRBD2 matches 10 bases. The V gene end was trimmed by 6 bases and the J gene end by 4 bases; junction bases not matched to a gene: 8. CDR1 WSHSY and CDR2 SAAADI come from the germline V gene. The length of the CDR3 is 15 residues.

This clonotype was detected a few times. V and J are TRBV6-1 and TRBJ1-1, with D unresolved. The CDR3 runs to 13 residues. Trimming took off 2 bases at V and 8 bases at J, with 12 bases between the two ends. The germline CDR1 and CDR2 sequences are MNHNS and SASEGT. The CDR3 here is CASSERWSREAFF. The CDR3 DNA sequence: TGTGCCAGCAGTGAAAGGTGGAGTAGGGAAGCTTTCTTT.

A few counts support this clonotype. The chain recombines TRBV18 with TRBJ2-7; TRBD2 is a possible D gene (5 bases). V was clipped by 5 bases and J by 2 bases, with 16 bases between them. The CDR3 is 15 amino acids. Per germline, CDR1 KGHSH and CDR2 LQKENI. The CDR3 loop reads CASSSPETTTYEQYF. CDR3 DNA sequence: TGTGCCAGCTCATCTCCCGAGACTACAACCTACGAGCAGTACTTC.

The V call is TRBV4-1, the J call TRBJ2-1, with 13 nucleotides matching TRBD2. CDR3 length: 17 amino acids. After removal of 4 bases from V and 5 bases from J, the junction contained 8 bases not matched to a gene. Germline lookup yields CDR1 MGHRA and CDR2 YSYEKL. DNA of the CDR3: TGCGCCAGCAGCCCTTGGACTAGCGGGGGACCACACAATGAGCAGTTCTTC. It specifies CASSPWTSGGPHNEQFF.

This clonotype was detected a few times. The chain couples TRBV7-2 to TRBJ2-7; the D gene is possibly TRBD2 (7 bases). The CDR3 has 14 residues. Trimming cost V 4 bases and J 5 bases, with 15 bases left between them. CDR1 and CDR2 (germline): SGHTA, FQGNSA. The CDR3 DNA reads as TGTGCCAGCAGCTGGGGGGGGGCGGTGAACGAGCAGTACTTC. Translating gives CASSWGGAVNEQYF.

The gene calls are TRBV6-1 and TRBJ2-7; D not certain. The ends were cut back, 7 bases at V and 3 bases at J, with 19 bases in the middle. This CDR3 comprises 15 residues. Germline V gene lookup returns CDR1 MNHNS and CDR2 SASEGT. The CDR3 nucleotides read TGTGCCAGCACCGACGTGACACTCACATACTACGAGCAGTACTTC. It is translated as CASTDVTLTYYEQYF.

This clonotype was seen only a few times. This sequence joins TRBV20-1 and TRBJ1-1, with D possibly TRBD1 on 5 matching bases. The V gene's germline CDR1 is DFQATT and CDR2 SNEGSKA (reference sequence). V gave up 1 base and J gave up 2 bases, with 8 bases separating them. The CDR3 spans 13 residues. The CDR3 here is CSARGQSNTEAFF. CDR3 nucleotide sequence: TGCAGTGCTAGAGGACAGTCTAACACTGAAGCTTTCTTT.

V and J are TRBV4-3 and TRBJ2-3; D gene ambiguous. Germline values: CDR1 LGHNA, CDR2 YSLEER. This CDR3 comprises 18 residues. Trimming left V 1 base short and J 6 bases short, with 23 bases between. CDR3 amino acids: CASSQGGGVARNMDTQYF. CDR3 nucleotides: TGCGCCAGCAGCCAAGGGGGTGGGGTCGCGAGAAATATGGATACGCAGTATTTT.

The table lists this clonotype with a few counts. The chain links TRBV5-1 to TRBJ2-7; D call uncertain. V lost 0 bases and J lost 5, with 15 bases in between. The germline gives CDR1 SGHRS, CDR2 YFSETQ. This CDR3 region has 15 residues. CDR3 sequence (DNA): TGCGCCAGCAGCTTGGGAAGGGTGAGAGGCGACGAGCAGTACTTC. Translating gives CASSLGRVRGDEQYF.

V usage is TRBV6-5 and J usage is TRBJ1-6; possibly TRBD1 for D (5 bases). Per germline, CDR1 MNHEY and CDR2 SVGAGI. Trimming removed 2 bases at V and 9 bases at J, with 11 bases between. The CDR3 length is 14 residues. CDR3: CASSYGQGSSPLHF. The DNA for the CDR3 is TGTGCCAGCAGTTACGGGCAGGGAAGTTCACCCCTCCACTTT.

This clonotype was found a few times. The gene calls are TRBV5-6 and TRBJ1-4; D might be TRBD1 (5 bases). Germline assignment: CDR1 SGHDT and CDR2 YYEEEE. CDR3 length equals 14 residues. V lost 5 bases, J lost 8 bases, and 16 bases lay in between. The CDR3 is CASSLTGGDEKLFF. CDR3 bases: TGTGCCAGCAGTTTGACCGGGGGGGACGAAAAACTGTTTTTT.

The CDR3 protein is CSAGTGGLSSYNEQFF. The CDR3 coding sequence is TGCAGTGCTGGGACAGGGGGCCTCTCCTCCTACAATGAGCAGTTCTTC. V is TRBV20-1 and J is TRBJ2-1; TRBD1 aligns across 12 bases. The germline gives CDR1 DFQATT, CDR2 SNEGSKA (reference sequence). CDR3 length equals 16 residues. J was trimmed by 0 bases and V by 5 bases; bases with no gene match: 5.

This clonotype was detected a few times. The rearrangement joins TRBV5-1 to TRBJ1-1, with D unresolved. Trimming left V 4 bases short and J 2 bases short, with 12 bases between. Looked up from germline, CDR1 is SGHRS and CDR2 is YFSETQ. This CDR3 spans 14 amino acids. CDR3 sequence (DNA): TGCGCCAGCAGCCCCCAGCGGACTAACACTGAAGCTTTCTTT. It yields the protein CASSPQRTNTEAFF.

This clonotype has a handful of counts. The chain joins TRBV20-1 to TRBJ2-3; either TRBD1 or TRBD2 may fit D (5 bases each). This CDR3 has 13 amino acids. CDR1 is DFQATT, CDR2 SNEGSKA, per germline (reference sequence). Trimming shortened V by 4 bases and J by 2 bases, and 10 bases separated the two germline ends. The CDR3 nucleotides are TGCAGTGCTATCGGGGCCTTCACAGATACGCAGTATTTT. Translated, it gives CSAIGAFTDTQYF.

The chain joins TRBV20-1 to TRBJ2-3; 13 bases fit TRBD2. Looked up from germline, CDR1 is DFQATT and CDR2 is SNEGSKA (reference sequence). The length of the CDR3 is 15 residues. The junction had 4 bases not matched to a gene; V was cut back by 1 base and J by 6 bases. CDR3 loop: CSARGLAGGSDTQYF. The CDR3 coding sequence is TGCAGTGCTAGAGGACTAGCGGGAGGAAGTGATACGCAGTATTTT.

This chain links TRBV20-1 with TRBJ2-3, with 13 positions matching TRBD2. V was clipped by 6 bases and J by 4 bases; unmatched bases: 7. The CDR3 spans 15 residues. Per germline, CDR1 DFQATT and CDR2 SNEGSKA (reference sequence). CDR3 sequence reads: CSASSGLAGPDTQYF. CDR3 DNA: TGCAGTGCCAGTTCGGGACTAGCGGGGCCAGATACGCAGTATTTT.

The CDR3 nucleotides read TGTGCCAGCAGCTTAGTCCTGACTAGCGGGGGTTACAATGAGCAGTTCTTC. This encodes CASSLVLTSGGYNEQFF. The chain carries TRBV7-9 and TRBJ2-1; 12 bases are a match to TRBD2. The CDR3 contains 17 residues. From germline, CDR1 is SEHNR and CDR2 FQNEAQ (reference sequence). The ends lost 1 base at V and 4 bases at J; junction bases unmatched: 5.

This clonotype was detected only a few times. The chain employs TRBV5-6 and TRBJ1-3, with D perhaps matching TRBD1 (5 bases). Trimming pared 2 bases from V and 4 bases from J, leaving 13 bases between. Germline V lookup: CDR1 SGHDT, CDR2 YYEEEE. The CDR3 runs 15 residues. The CDR3 is CASSLLGALGNTIYF. In nucleotides, the CDR3 is TGTGCCAGCAGCTTACTTGGGGCTCTCGGAAACACCATATATTTT.

This clonotype was seen a few times. The V and J genes are TRBV7-2 and TRBJ1-2; D is perhaps TRBD1 (6 bases). This CDR3 has 13 amino acids. From germline, CDR1 is SGHTA and CDR2 FQGNSA. V lost 4 bases, J lost 8 bases, and 14 bases lay in between. The CDR3 reads CASSSVTGNGYTF. The CDR3 region has the DNA TGTGCCAGCAGCTCAGTAACAGGGAACGGCTACACCTTC.

The chain links TRBV18 to TRBJ2-7; D is uncertain. CDR1 and CDR2 from the germline V gene are KGHSH and LQKENI. V was clipped by 6 bases and J by 6 bases, with 9 bases between them. The CDR3 has 11 amino acids. The CDR3 here is CASSKSVEQYF. The CDR3, as DNA: TGTGCCAGCTCTAAGTCAGTCGAGCAGTACTTC.

The chain uses TRBV5-1 and TRBJ2-7, with D possibly TRBD2 on 6 matching bases. This CDR3 is 14 amino acids long. CDR1 SGHRS and CDR2 YFSETQ come from the germline V gene. The ends were cut back, 4 bases at V and 7 bases at J, with 18 bases in the middle. The CDR3 region is CASSQGSDGGEQYF. In DNA form, the CDR3 reads TGCGCCAGCAGCCAAGGATCTGATGGGGGGGAGCAGTACTTC.

This clonotype was seen a few times. The CDR3 nucleotides are TGTGCCAGCCGCGCCGGACTAGGAGTCTACGAGCAGTACTTC. Protein product: CASRAGLGVYEQYF. The rearrangement joins TRBV6-1 to TRBJ2-7, with 7 positions matching TRBD2. The CDR3 has 14 amino acids. Germline V gene sequence: CDR1 MNHNS, CDR2 SASEGT. With 8 bases clipped from V and 3 bases from J, the junction kept 10 bases outside the gene matches.